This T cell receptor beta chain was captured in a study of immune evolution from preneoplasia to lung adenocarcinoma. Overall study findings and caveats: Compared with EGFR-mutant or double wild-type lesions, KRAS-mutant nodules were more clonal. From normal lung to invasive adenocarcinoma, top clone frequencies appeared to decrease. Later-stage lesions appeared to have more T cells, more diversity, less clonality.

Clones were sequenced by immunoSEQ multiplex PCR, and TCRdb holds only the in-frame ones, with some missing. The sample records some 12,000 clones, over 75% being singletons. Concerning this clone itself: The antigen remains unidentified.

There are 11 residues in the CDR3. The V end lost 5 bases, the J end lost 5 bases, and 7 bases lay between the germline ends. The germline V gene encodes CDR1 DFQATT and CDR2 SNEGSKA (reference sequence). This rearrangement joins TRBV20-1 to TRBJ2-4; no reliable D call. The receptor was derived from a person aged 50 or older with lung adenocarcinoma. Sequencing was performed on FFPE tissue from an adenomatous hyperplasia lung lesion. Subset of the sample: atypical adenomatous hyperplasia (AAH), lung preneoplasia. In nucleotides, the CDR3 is TGCAGTGCTGGCAGTGAAAACATTCAGTACTTC. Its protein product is CSAGSENIQYF.